This TCR beta chain was recovered during a study of siplizumab effects on memory and regulatory T cells. Concerning this clone itself: What it binds is not known.

This CDR3 region has 11 residues. Germline assignment: CDR1 MNHNS and CDR2 SASEGT. Trimming took 7 bases from V and 4 from J, leaving 8 bases between them. Sequencing was performed with immunoSEQ multiplex PCR; in TCRdb, only in-frame clones are kept and a portion is missing. Of 100,000 to 120,000 clones listed, roughly 92% were seen once; the top ten hold under 1.5%. The study, taken as a whole, reports: A naive or memory phenotype could not be assigned to roughly 80-95% of the proliferating CD4+ or CD8+ clones. Most alloreactive clones went unmapped to unstimulated subsets; only a minor fraction mapped.

The genes are TRBV6-1 and TRBJ2-7; D is ambiguous. This clonotype originated in a human donor in good health. Sequencing was performed on CD4+ T cells sorted from blood. CDR3 loop: CASITDYEQYF. The CDR3 DNA sequence: TGTGCCAGCATCACAGATTACGAGCAGTACTTC.